The 28 T cell receptor beta chains below were found in one sample sequenced in a study of tumor-infiltrating lymphocytes in primary liver carcinoma (dated by TCRdb to 2016 to 2017). Blood RNA was extracted from unsorted whole blood with TRIzol reagent; germline DNA came from the DNeasy Blood & Tissue kit. TCRdb names Illumina HiSeq 2500 as the instrument used. TCRbeta-specific cDNA was reverse-transcribed from 500 ng total RNA using a constant-region primer and ProtoScript II reverse transcriptase. TCRbeta libraries were built with three nested multiplex PCR rounds, a slightly modified ARM-PCR procedure. Each of the first two PCR rounds ran for nine to ten cycles and used multiplex TRBV1-TRBV30 forward primers together with a Cbeta reverse primer. The raw public data were reprocessed by TCRdb itself: fastp quality trimming at Q25, MiXCR clonotype calling, in-frame beta chains only. Records with the same CDR3 protein are collapsed into one entry carrying the most frequent genes and DNA. Within this sample are approximately 210,000 distinct CDR3 sequences, with less than 75% of them counted one time only. Approximately 6.6% of the sample is in the top ten clones.

Sequenced: peripheral blood. The receptor set was obtained from a woman between 55 and 75 years old with primary liver carcinoma and hepatitis B virus infection.

The sample holds many counts of this clonotype. This sequence joins TRBV4-1 and TRBJ2-3; TRBD2 aligns across 12 bases. The CDR3 runs 15 residues. CDR1 and CDR2 (germline): MGHRA, YSYEKL. J gave up 4 bases and V 5 bases, and 4 bases lay outside the gene matches. In DNA, the CDR3 is TGCGCCAGCAGCAGACTAGCGGGAGAGCCAGATACGCAGTATTTT. It translates to CASSRLAGEPDTQYF.

In its sample, this clonotype was seen a few times. The chain joins TRBV5-6 to TRBJ2-1, with 10 bases aligning to TRBD2. Trimming removed 0 bases from V and 7 bases from J; junction bases left unmatched: 4. Germline CDR1 SGHDT, CDR2 YYEEEE. CDR3 size: 15 residues. CDR3 sequence reads: CASSLDPAGGNEQFF. The CDR3 DNA reads TGTGCCAGCAGCTTGGACCCAGCGGGAGGGAATGAGCAGTTCTTC.

This clonotype was seen at least ten times. This chain uses TRBV29-1 with TRBJ2-2; no clear D. V lost 6 bases, J lost 5 bases, and 19 bases lay in between. The CDR3 contains 15 residues. Germline values: CDR1 SQVTM, CDR2 ANQGSEA. The CDR3 here is CSVYTPNGRTGELFF. The CDR3 DNA reads as TGCAGCGTGTATACCCCTAACGGCAGGACCGGGGAGCTGTTTTTT.

As concerns this clonotype: This clone may be a read error of a much larger clone one base away. The chain uses TRBV5-4 and TRBJ2-1, with D unclear. The CDR3 covers 13 residues. Looked up from germline, CDR1 is SGHNT and CDR2 is YYREEE (reference sequence). CDR3 region: CATSLENLGTQFF. CDR3 nucleotides: TGTGCCACCAGCTTGGAAAACCTCGGAACCCAGTTCTTC.

About this clonotype: This clone may be a read error of a much larger clone one base away. The genes are TRBV12-3 or TRBV12-4 and TRBJ1-4, with D possibly matching TRBD1 (6 bases). Trimming pared 2 bases from V and 9 bases from J, leaving 16 bases between. This CDR3 has 15 amino acids. The CDR3 loop reads CASSLSDRRNQKLFF. CDR3 DNA sequence: TGTGCCAGCAGTTTATCGGACAGACGGAATCAAAAACTGTTTTTT.

This chain links TRBV2 with TRBJ1-6; a possible D gene is TRBD1 (5 bases). Trimming shortened V by 9 bases and J by 1 base, and 16 bases separated the two germline ends. There are 16 residues in the CDR3. Germline-derived CDR1 and CDR2 are SNHLY and FYNNEI. This CDR3 reads CASSKDGGSYNSPLHF. The CDR3 DNA sequence: TGTGCCAGTTCGAAAGATGGGGGGTCCTATAATTCACCCCTCCACTTT.

Concerning this clonotype itself: A read error may explain this, as a much larger clone is one base away. As the CDR3 is not closed by the conserved phenylalanine or tryptophan, this likely results from a read error. The chain employs TRBV4-1 and TRBJ1-5; 9 bases are a match to TRBD1. The length of the CDR3 is 15 residues. V shed 4 bases and J 3 bases; nucleotides not matched to a gene: 4. CDR1 is MGHRA and CDR2 is YSYEKL in the germline V gene. This chain's CDR3 is CASSLRQGVNQPQHS. In DNA, the CDR3 is TGCGCCAGCAGCCTCAGACAGGGGGTCAATCAGCCCCAGCATTCT.

As concerns this clonotype: No conserved phenylalanine or tryptophan is present at the end of the CDR3, so a read error is the likely explanation. CDR3 nucleotide sequence: TGTGCCAGCCGAGGGACTATCCAAGAGACCCAGTACTTA. This sequence encodes CASRGTIQETQYL. The V call is TRBV6-1, the J call TRBJ2-5; 7 bases agree with TRBD2. The junction had 4 bases not matched to a gene; V was cut back by 8 bases and J by 1 base. The CDR3 extends over 13 amino acids. Germline CDR1 is MNHNS and CDR2 is SASEGT.

Turning to this clonotype: Relative to the germline gene, one junction end is altered; a read error may explain this. This sequence joins TRBV5-4 and TRBJ2-5; the match to TRBD2 covers 7 bases. CDR1 SGHNT and CDR2 YYREEE come from the germline V gene (reference sequence). CDR3 length: 16 residues. The CDR3 DNA is TGTGCCAGCAGCGAGCTCTCGCGGGAGTGGCAAGAGACCCAGTATTTC. Protein product: CASSELSREWQETQYF.

A note on this clonotype: This may be a read error: a much more frequent sequence differs by one nucleotide. The chain is built from TRBV29-1 and TRBJ2-7, with 8 bases identical to TRBD2. After removal of 4 bases from V and 5 bases from J, the junction contained 13 bases not matched to a gene. The germline V gene has CDR1 SQVTM and CDR2 ANQGSEA. The CDR3 runs to 15 residues. The CDR3 region has the DNA TGCAGCGTTGGGGGGGAGTTAGCGGGGACCAACGAGCAGTACTTC. The encoded protein is CSVGGELAGTNEQYF.

The CDR3 spells CAWRARQIMNTEAFF. The CDR3 coding sequence is TGTGCCTGGAGAGCCCGACAGATAATGAACACTGAAGCTTTCTTT. This chain links TRBV30 with TRBJ1-1; weak D call: TRBD1 (5 bases). CDR3 length: 15 residues. Germline V CDR1 and CDR2: GTSNPN, SVGIG (reference sequence). Between the trimmed V and J ends, which lost 3 bases and 0 bases, there was a span of 14 bases. The complete variable domain, with remaining parts taken from reference TRBV30 and TRBJ1-1, reads SQTIHQWPATLVQPVGSPLSLECTVEGTSNPNLYWYRQAAGRGLQLLFYSVGIGQISSEVPQNLSASRPQDRQFILSSKKLLLSDSGFYLCAWRARQIMNTEAFFGQGTRLTVV.

CDR3 bases: TGTGCCAGCAGCTTACCTCCCGGACAGGGGGCGAACACTGAAGCTTTCTTT. This gives the protein CASSLPPGQGANTEAFF. The chain employs TRBV5-5 and TRBJ1-1; TRBD1 matches at 11 bases. CDR1 is SGHKS and CDR2 is YYEKEE in the germline V gene (reference sequence). The CDR3 is 17 residues long. The junction had 7 bases not matched to a gene; V was cut back by 2 bases and J by 1 base.

Remarks on this clonotype: A single base separates this from a much larger clone, so it may be a read error. The chain recombines TRBV6-2 or TRBV6-3 with TRBJ2-7; 10 bases are a match to TRBD2. This CDR3 is built from 16 residues. In germline, CDR1 is MNHEY, CDR2 SVGEGT. DNA for the CDR3: TGTGTCAGCAGTTTTACAGCGGGAGGGCACTCCTACGAGCAGTACTTC. As protein: CVSSFTAGGHSYEQYF.

Many counts were recorded for this clonotype. The V and J genes are TRBV12-3 or TRBV12-4 and TRBJ2-7; 7 bases are a match to TRBD2. CDR3 length: 13 residues. The trim removed 10 bases at V and 4 bases at J, leaving 10 bases unmatched. The CDR3 nucleotides are TGTGCCACCCAGCGGGGCAGGGCGTACGAGCAGTACTTC. Its translation is CATQRGRAYEQYF.

This sequence joins TRBV6-1 and TRBJ1-2; D call uncertain. The CDR3 runs 13 residues. Germline CDR1 reads MNHNS; CDR2 reads SASEGT. Trimming shortened V by 3 bases and J by 8 bases, and 13 bases separated the two germline ends. CDR3 protein: CASSDVRAGGYTF. CDR3 DNA sequence: TGTGCCAGCAGTGATGTGAGGGCTGGAGGCTACACCTTC.

Many counts were recorded for this clonotype. The chain combines TRBV4-1 with TRBJ2-5, with D hard to call. V was clipped by 1 base and J by 11 bases, with 23 bases between them. CDR3 size: 16 residues. Germline loops: CDR1 MGHRA, CDR2 YSYEKL. CDR3 in amino acids: CASSQGYPIRNSAQYF. CDR3 nucleotides: TGCGCCAGCAGCCAAGGCTATCCGATCCGTAACAGTGCTCAGTACTTC.

The chain carries TRBV28 and TRBJ1-2; 7 bases are shared with TRBD1. Germline CDR1 reads MDHEN; CDR2 reads SYDVKM. The junction had 9 bases not matched to a gene; V was cut back by 2 bases and J by 6 bases. The CDR3 is made up of 15 amino acids. The CDR3 protein is CASSLTGDGRHGYTF. The CDR3 coding sequence is TGTGCCAGCAGTTTAACAGGGGATGGGAGGCATGGCTACACCTTC.

A note on this clonotype: Germline and junction disagree at one end, which may indicate a read error. This chain links TRBV11-3 with TRBJ1-1; maybe TRBD1 (5 bases). CDR3 length: 17 amino acids. CDR1 and CDR2 (germline): SGHNT, YENEEA. Here the CDR3 DNA reads TGTGCCAGCAGCTTAGCGGGCCACCCGACAGTGAACACTGAGGCTTTCTTT. Its translation: CASSLAGHPTVNTEAFF.

The chain links TRBV7-9 to TRBJ2-2; 7 nucleotides line up with TRBD1. The CDR3 spans 20 residues. Germline V gives CDR1 SEHNR, CDR2 FQNEAQ (reference sequence). The J segment lost 0 bases and the V segment lost 5 bases, leaving 18 bases of the junction unmatched. The CDR3 bases are TGTGCCAGCAGCCCCCTTCAGGGGGAGCCTGGTCCCTCGAACACCGGGGAGCTGTTTTTT. It yields the protein CASSPLQGEPGPSNTGELFF. Full variable domain (rest looked up from reference TRBV7-9 and TRBJ2-2): DTGVSQNPRHKITKRGQNVTFRCDPISEHNRLYWYRQTLGQGPEFLTYFQNEAQLEKSRLLSDRFSAERPKGSFSTLEIQRTEQGDSAMYLCASSPLQGEPGPSNTGELFFGEGSRLTVL.

For this clonotype: A much larger clone differs by one base, so this may be a read error. The chain combines TRBV6-1 with TRBJ1-1; a possible D gene is TRBD1 (5 bases). V lost 4 bases to trimming and J lost 3 bases, with 21 bases between them. This CDR3 is built from 17 residues. Germline CDR1 and CDR2: MNHNS and SASEGT. The CDR3 reads CASSARRSGVRDTEAFF. The CDR3 nucleotides are TGTGCCAGCAGTGCAAGGAGATCGGGGGTAAGGGACACTGAAGCTTTCTTT.

Here the CDR3 DNA reads TGTGCCAGCAGTCGAGGACTGCGGACAAACAATGAGCAGTTCTTC. Amino acids: CASSRGLRTNNEQFF. V usage is TRBV7-8 and J usage is TRBJ2-1; either TRBD1 or TRBD2 may supply D (5 bases each). The CDR3 is 15 amino acids. The ends were cut back, 6 bases at V and 5 bases at J, with 17 bases in the middle. CDR1 SGHVS and CDR2 FQNEAQ come from the germline V gene.

Notes on this clonotype: This may be a read error: a much more frequent sequence differs by one nucleotide. The chain is built from TRBV6-6 and TRBJ1-1, with 9 positions matching TRBD1. The CDR3 is 12 amino acids. CDR1 and CDR2 (germline): MNHNY, SVGAGI (reference sequence). CDR3 protein: CVSSDRGAEAFF. Written as DNA, the CDR3 is TGTGTCAGCAGTGACAGGGGGGCTGAAGCTTTCTTT.

V is TRBV6-5 and J is TRBJ1-4; D ambiguous. The germline gives CDR1 MNHEY, CDR2 SVGAGI. V lost 2 bases, J lost 4 bases, and 14 bases lay in between. CDR3 size: 16 residues. The CDR3 bases are TGTGCCAGCAGTTACGGTCCGCCTGCAATTAATGAAAAACTGTTTTTT. As protein: CASSYGPPAINEKLFF.

Turning to this clonotype: A read error may be the cause here, since a much bigger clone is one base away. This chain connects TRBV6-6 to TRBJ2-7; 11 bases map to TRBD1. Germline CDR1 is MNHNY and CDR2 is SVGAGI (reference sequence). V lost 9 bases to trimming and J lost 3 bases; unmatched junction nucleotides: 7. The CDR3 contains 14 residues. CDR3 coding DNA: TGTGCCAGGAGCAAAGGGACAGGGGGCTACGAGCAGTACTTC. Its translation: CARSKGTGGYEQYF.

Ten or more counts support this clonotype. V and J are TRBV6-5 and TRBJ2-1; D is undetermined. V was shortened by 0 bases and J by 0 bases, with 15 bases between the two germline ends. Looked up from germline, CDR1 is MNHEY and CDR2 is SVGAGI. The CDR3 spans 18 residues. CDR3 DNA sequence: TGTGCCAGCAGTTACTCAAGAATGTTCAGGAGCTCCTACAATGAGCAGTTCTTC. Its protein is CASSYSRMFRSSYNEQFF.

The rearrangement links TRBV5-1 to TRBJ2-2; 9 nucleotides match TRBD2. V shed 0 bases, J shed 16 bases, and the junction held 10 bases outside the gene matches. Germline CDR1 is SGHRS and CDR2 is YFSETQ. This CDR3 is built from 14 residues. CDR3 DNA sequence: TGCGCCAGCAGCTTGGCTACCAGCGGGAGGACCCCGTTTTTT. This codes for CASSLATSGRTPFF.

On this clonotype: One end of the junction fails to match germline, which may point to a read error. The V call is TRBV11-2, the J call TRBJ2-7, with no clear D. CDR1 and CDR2 from the germline V gene are SGHAT and FQNNGV. The CDR3 sequence is 13 residues long. CDR3 bases: TGTGCCAGAAGCTCCCAAGGTTCGTACGAACAGTACTTC. This sequence encodes CARSSQGSYEQYF.

Only a few counts were recorded for this clonotype. This sequence joins TRBV28 and TRBJ2-7; tentative D call: TRBD1 (7 bases). CDR1 and CDR2 (germline): MDHEN, SYDVKM. This CDR3 is built from 14 residues. Deletions cut 6 bases from V and 2 bases from J, with 14 bases between. CDR3 sequence reads: CASRSGGTTYEQYF. For the CDR3, the DNA is TGTGCCAGCAGATCAGGGGGGACGACCTACGAGCAGTACTTC.